These 11 T cell receptor beta chains came from one sample sequenced in a study of blood T cell repertoires in COVID-19. Repertoires were generated with immunoSEQ multiplex PCR, while TCRdb's copy carries only in-frame clones and drops some. The profile shows 120,000 to 150,000 clones, around nine tenths of them singletons. Sequenced sample: PBMCs or T cells enriched from blood (not recorded which). The receptors shown here come from a woman in her 30s with acute COVID-19.

The chain links TRBV25-1 to TRBJ1-3; D is unclear. From germline, CDR1 is MGHDK and CDR2 SYGVNS. This CDR3 contains 14 residues. Deletions cut 2 bases from V and 2 bases from J, with 7 bases between. The CDR3 bases are TGTGCCAGCAGTGAAACTACCGCTGGAAACACCATATATTTT. Translated: CASSETTAGNTIYF.

This chain connects TRBV2 to TRBJ2-1, with 11 positions matching TRBD2. Germline CDR1 SNHLY, CDR2 FYNNEI. The J segment lost 5 bases and the V segment lost 5 bases, leaving 5 bases of the junction unmatched. The CDR3 covers 15 residues. The CDR3: CASSLRLAGNNEQFF. The CDR3 DNA follows: TGTGCCAGCAGTCTCCGACTAGCGGGAAACAATGAGCAGTTCTTC.

This chain joins TRBV19 and TRBJ1-5; D possibly corresponds to TRBD1 (6 bases). Germline-derived CDR1 and CDR2 are LNHDA and SQIVND (reference sequence). V shed 3 bases and J shed 3 bases, with 12 bases lying between them. This CDR3 region has 15 residues. The CDR3 loop reads CASSMLDSLNQPQHF. CDR3 sequence (DNA): TGTGCCAGTAGTATGCTGGACAGCCTCAATCAGCCCCAGCATTTT.

CDR3 in DNA: TGTGCCAGCAGGCAACAGGGTAGCTCCTACAATGAGCAGTTCTTC. Translation gives CASRQQGSSYNEQFF. The chain employs TRBV7-2 and TRBJ2-1, with a tentative D call TRBD1 (6 bases). Germline values: CDR1 SGHTA, CDR2 FQGNSA. V lost 6 bases and J 0 bases, leaving 12 bases between the germline ends. This CDR3 has 15 residues.

The chain has TRBV10-3 and TRBJ1-4, with no clear D. The CDR3 consists of 13 residues. In germline, CDR1 is ENHRY, CDR2 SYGVKD. Trimming took 7 bases from V and 5 from J, leaving 11 bases between them. The CDR3 bases are TGTGCCATCAAAAACGGGAAAAATGAAAAACTGTTTTTT. Encoded protein: CAIKNGKNEKLFF.

The chain is built from TRBV7-2 and TRBJ1-2, with TRBD1 matching over 7 bases. J lost 7 bases, V lost 1 base, and 6 bases had no gene match. CDR1 and CDR2 from the germline V gene are SGHTA and FQGNSA. The CDR3 loop spans 14 amino acids. The CDR3 sequence: CASSLVGQVSGYTF. The CDR3 DNA follows: TGTGCCAGCAGCTTAGTAGGACAGGTCTCTGGCTACACCTTC.

The chain combines TRBV7-8 with TRBJ2-7, with D maybe TRBD2 (5 bases). Germline V CDR1 and CDR2: SGHVS, FQNEAQ. The CDR3 runs to 13 residues. The V and J ends lost 2 bases and 5 bases respectively, with 10 bases between them. This chain's CDR3 is CASSLLADNEQYF. CDR3 coding DNA: TGTGCCAGCAGCTTACTAGCCGATAACGAGCAGTACTTC.

The V gene is TRBV7-3, the J gene TRBJ2-3; a possible D gene is TRBD2 (6 bases). Germline V gene lookup returns CDR1 SGHTA and CDR2 FQGTGA. There are 14 residues in the CDR3. The ends were cut back, 1 base at V and 3 bases at J, with 8 bases in the middle. The DNA for the CDR3 is TGTGCCAGCAGCTTAATTGCGGGAACAGATACGCAGTATTTT. Amino acids: CASSLIAGTDTQYF. Full variable domain (remainder filled in from reference TRBV7-3 and TRBJ2-3): GAGVSQTPSNKVTEKGKYVELRCDPISGHTALYWYRQSLGQGPEFLIYFQGTGAADDSGLPNDRFFAVRPEGSVSTLKIQRTERGDSAVYLCASSLIAGTDTQYFGPGTRLTVL.

Turning to this clone: Mismatch with germline at one junction end may stem from a read error. The chain combines TRBV6-2 or TRBV6-3 with TRBJ2-5; D may be TRBD1 (5 bases). The V gene's germline CDR1 is MNHEY and CDR2 SVGEGT. This CDR3 has 14 residues. The CDR3 bases are TGTGCCAGCAGTTTTCCAGACAGCCAAGAGATCCAGTACTTC. Amino acids: CASSFPDSQEIQYF.

The CDR3 DNA reads as TGTGCCAGCAGCCCCGGACAGGGATTTTCTGGCTACACCTTC. It specifies CASSPGQGFSGYTF. The V gene is TRBV3-1 (or the pseudogene TRBV3-2), the J gene TRBJ1-2, with TRBD1 matching 8 bases. V lost 4 bases and J lost 7; bases outside the gene matches: 8. The CDR3 is 14 amino acids. The germline CDR1 and CDR2 sequences are LGHDT and YNNKEL (reference sequence).

The chain links TRBV11-3 to TRBJ2-1; 7 bases fit TRBD2. CDR3 length: 16 amino acids. V was clipped by 0 bases and J by 4 bases; unmatched bases: 6. Germline V gives CDR1 SGHNT, CDR2 YENEEA. The CDR3 protein is CASSLDGSSGYNEQFF. The CDR3 DNA sequence: TGTGCCAGCAGCTTAGATGGGTCTAGCGGTTACAATGAGCAGTTCTTC.